Sequencing of this T cell receptor beta chain was carried out in a study of a mutant IDH1 vaccine in newly diagnosed glioma. Deletions cut 0 bases from V and 0 bases from J, with 7 bases between. CDR1 is SGHRS and CDR2 is YFSETQ in the germline V gene. The CDR3 runs to 15 residues. As for this clone: Its cognate antigen is unknown.

Time point indicated: week 23, last vaccination. A 20-mer mutant IDH1 peptide at 300 ug was injected subcutaneously with topical imiquimod. Profiling relied on immunoSEQ multiplex PCR, and the TCRdb table lists in-frame clones only, not all of them. The data hold approximately 35,000 clones, with around 87% observed a single time. This chain joins TRBV5-1 and TRBJ1-3; D gene uncertain. The starting material was PBMCs, obtained from a glioma patient whose treatment included an IDH1 peptide vaccine. The TCR originated in a man aged 35-49 years with glioma. The CDR3 DNA reads TGCGCCAGCAGCTTGGATCTCAGCTCTGGAAACACCATATATTTT. It codes for CASSLDLSSGNTIYF.